This TCR beta chain was recovered during a study of radiotherapy plus CTLA-4 blockade in lung cancer. The study gave focal radiation plus ipilimumab CTLA-4 blockade to patients with chemo-refractory metastatic non-small-cell lung cancer. The method was immunoSEQ multiplex PCR; TCRdb's version includes in-frame clones alone and lacks a portion of them. The sample includes roughly 73,000 clones, around 87% seen only once; the top ten take 40%. The sequence was obtained from a human donor with non-small cell lung cancer that progressed on radiotherapy plus ipilimumab. Sequences were derived from peripheral blood, sampled from a patient treated with radiotherapy plus ipilimumab.

CDR3 region: CASNSGFQETQYF. In nucleotides, the CDR3 is TGTGCCAGCAACTCCGGGTTCCAAGAGACCCAGTACTTC. The genes are TRBV6-6 and TRBJ2-5, with D unclear. Trimming shortened V by 7 bases and J by 1 base, and 10 bases separated the two germline ends. CDR3 length: 13 amino acids. CDR1 is MNHNY and CDR2 is SVGAGI in the germline V gene (reference sequence).